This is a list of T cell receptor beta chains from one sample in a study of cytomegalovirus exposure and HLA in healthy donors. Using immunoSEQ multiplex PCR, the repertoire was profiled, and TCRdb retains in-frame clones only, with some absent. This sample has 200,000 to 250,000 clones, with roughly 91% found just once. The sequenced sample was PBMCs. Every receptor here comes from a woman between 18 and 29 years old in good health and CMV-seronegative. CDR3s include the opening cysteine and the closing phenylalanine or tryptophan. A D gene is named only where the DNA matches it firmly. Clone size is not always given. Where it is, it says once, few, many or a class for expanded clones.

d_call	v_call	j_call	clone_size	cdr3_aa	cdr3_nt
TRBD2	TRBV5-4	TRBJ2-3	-	CASIPSKGIVAGPSTDTQYF	TGTGCCAGCATCCCTTCGAAAGGGATAGTAGCGGGGCCTAGCACAGATACGCAGTATTTT
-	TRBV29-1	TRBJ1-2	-	CSVDSRGYGYTF	TGCAGCGTTGACAGTCGCGGGTATGGCTACACCTTC
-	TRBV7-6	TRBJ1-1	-	CASSLGQTTEAFF	TGTGCCAGCAGCTTAGGACAGACCACTGAAGCTTTCTTT
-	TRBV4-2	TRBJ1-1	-	CASSQGEGGVATEAFF	TGTGCCAGCAGCCAAGGGGAAGGGGGGGTTGCCACTGAAGCTTTCTTT
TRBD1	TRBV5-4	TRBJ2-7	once	CASSPGQPYEQYF	TGTGCCAGCAGCCCGGGACAGCCCTACGAGCAGTACTTC
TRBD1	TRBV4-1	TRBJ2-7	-	CASSQGQKLYEQYF	TGCGCCAGCAGCCAGGGACAGAAGCTCTACGAGCAGTACTTC
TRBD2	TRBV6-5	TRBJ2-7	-	CASRLFSGGAYEQYF	TGTGCCAGCAGGCTATTTAGCGGGGGGGCCTACGAGCAGTACTTC
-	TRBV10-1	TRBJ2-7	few	CASSDGRGSINQYF	TGCGCCAGCAGTGACGGCAGGGGATCGATTAATCAGTACTTC
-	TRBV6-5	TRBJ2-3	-	CASRAEDTQYF	TGTGCCAGCAGGGCGGAAGATACGCAGTATTTT
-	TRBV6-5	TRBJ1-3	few	CASSTIGEGNTIYF	TGTGCCAGCAGTACCATCGGGGAAGGAAACACCATATATTTT
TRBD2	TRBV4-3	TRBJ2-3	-	CASSQTPGLAGGGTQYF	TGCGCCAGCAGCCAGACACCGGGACTAGCGGGAGGTGGTACGCAGTATTTT
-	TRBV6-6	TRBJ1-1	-	CASSYSLGRGGTEAFF	TGTGCCAGCAGTTACTCCCTCGGGCGAGGGGGCACTGAAGCTTTCTTT
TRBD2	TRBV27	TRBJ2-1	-	CASSLYATSGGIGEQFF	TGTGCCAGCAGTTTATACGCAACTAGCGGGGGAATCGGTGAGCAGTTCTTC
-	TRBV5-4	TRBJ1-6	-	CASSLLQGGMVGSPLHF	TGTGCCAGCAGCTTGCTTCAGGGAGGGATGGTAGGTTCACCCCTCCACTTT
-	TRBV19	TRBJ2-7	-	CASSLLAETYEQYF	TGTGCCAGTAGCCTTCTCGCGGAGACCTACGAGCAGTACTTC
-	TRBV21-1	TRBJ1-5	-	CASKPNRAHFSNQPQHF	TGTGCCAGCAAACCCAACAGGGCTCACTTTAGCAATCAGCCCCAGCATTTT
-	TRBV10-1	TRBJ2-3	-	CASGPGGTDTQYF	TGCGCCAGCGGGCCGGGGGGCACAGATACGCAGTATTTT
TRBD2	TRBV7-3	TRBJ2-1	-	CASSPRLAGFDEQFF	TGTGCCAGCAGCCCGCGACTAGCGGGGTTCGATGAGCAGTTCTTC
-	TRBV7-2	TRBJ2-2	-	CASSLGGGPGELFF	TGTGCCAGCAGCTTAGGGGGGGGCCCCGGGGAGCTGTTTTTT
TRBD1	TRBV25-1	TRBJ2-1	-	CASSELGDRAYNEQFF	TGTGCCAGCAGTGAACTTGGGGACAGGGCCTACAATGAGCAGTTCTTC
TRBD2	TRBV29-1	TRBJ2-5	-	CSVKRPVGGGETQYF	TGCAGCGTTAAACGACCGGTGGGGGGGGGAGAGACCCAGTACTTC
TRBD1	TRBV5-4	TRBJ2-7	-	CASSSTGTGGFYEQYF	TGTGCCAGCAGCTCCACCGGGACAGGGGGTTTTTACGAGCAGTACTTC
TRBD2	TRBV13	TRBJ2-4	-	CASSLLRGGGNIQYF	TGTGCCAGCAGCTTACTACGCGGGGGGGGAAACATTCAGTACTTC
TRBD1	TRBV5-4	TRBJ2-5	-	CASSSWTGETQYF	TGTGCCAGCAGCTCTTGGACAGGGGAGACCCAGTACTTC
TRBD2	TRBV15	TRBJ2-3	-	CATRGFAGVTDTQYF	TGTGCCACCAGGGGCTTTGCGGGAGTTACAGATACGCAGTATTTT
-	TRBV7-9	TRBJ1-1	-	CASSPSGGYVEAFF	TGTGCCAGCAGCCCATCGGGGGGGTACGTGGAAGCTTTCTTT
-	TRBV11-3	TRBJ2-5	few	CASSLDFGGRGVQETQYF	TGTGCCAGCAGCTTAGATTTCGGAGGGAGAGGGGTTCAAGAGACCCAGTACTTC
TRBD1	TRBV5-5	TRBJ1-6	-	CASSLRTNLGQGRSPLHF	TGTGCCAGCAGCTTGCGGACAAACCTCGGACAGGGTCGATCACCCCTCCACTTT
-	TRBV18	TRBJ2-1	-	CASSPIARGEYNEQFF	TGTGCCAGCTCACCAATAGCGCGGGGAGAATACAATGAGCAGTTCTTC
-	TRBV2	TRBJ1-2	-	CASSEADTGYYGYTF	TGTGCCAGCAGTGAAGCTGACACAGGCTACTATGGCTACACCTTC
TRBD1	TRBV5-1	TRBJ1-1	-	CASSQLNGQATEAFF	TGCGCCAGCAGCCAGCTCAATGGACAGGCCACTGAAGCTTTCTTT
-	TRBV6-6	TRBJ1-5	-	CASRRGNQPQHF	TGTGCCAGCAGGAGGGGGAATCAGCCCCAGCATTTT
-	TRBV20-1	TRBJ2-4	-	CSARGGLVVSF	TGCAGTGCTAGAGGGGGACTGGTGGTCAGCTTC
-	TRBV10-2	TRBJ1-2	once	CASSDGGYYGYTF	TGCGCCAGCAGTGATGGGGGGTATTACGGCTACACCTTC
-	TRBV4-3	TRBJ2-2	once	CASSQDGGGGTGELFF	TGCGCCAGCAGCCAAGACGGAGGGGGGGGCACCGGGGAGCTGTTTTTT
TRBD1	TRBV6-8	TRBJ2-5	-	CASRPRGRRETQYF	TGTGCCAGCAGACCCAGGGGGCGCAGAGAGACCCAGTACTTC
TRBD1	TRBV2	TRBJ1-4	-	CASARDRANEKLFF	TGTGCCAGCGCCCGGGACAGGGCTAATGAAAAACTGTTTTTT
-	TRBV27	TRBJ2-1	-	CASSLGVPPRNEQFF	TGTGCCAGCAGTTTAGGTGTACCCCCTAGGAATGAGCAGTTCTTC
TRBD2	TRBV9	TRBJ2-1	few	CASSVDGGGAYEQFF	TGTGCCAGCAGCGTAGATGGCGGGGGGGCATATGAGCAGTTCTTC
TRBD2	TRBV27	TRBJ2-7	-	CASSRASGGFYEQYF	TGTGCCAGCAGTCGGGCTAGCGGGGGTTTCTACGAGCAGTACTTC
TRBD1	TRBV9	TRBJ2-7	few	CASSERQGQAYEQYF	TGTGCCAGCAGCGAACGACAGGGGCAAGCCTACGAGCAGTACTTC
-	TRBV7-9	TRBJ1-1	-	CASSSQGFDTEAFF	TGTGCCAGCAGCTCACAGGGTTTTGACACTGAAGCTTTCTTT
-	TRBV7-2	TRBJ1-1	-	CASSLLQGNTEAFF	TGTGCCAGCAGCTTATTACAGGGGAACACTGAAGCTTTCTTT
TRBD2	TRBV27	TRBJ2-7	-	CASSLYAGARYEQYF	TGTGCCAGCAGTTTATATGCGGGAGCTCGGTACGAGCAGTACTTC
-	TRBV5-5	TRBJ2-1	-	CASSLRAPPRGSSYNEQFF	TGTGCCAGCAGCTTGAGGGCCCCCCCTAGGGGAAGCTCCTACAATGAGCAGTTCTTC
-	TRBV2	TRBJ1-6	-	CASKVDSGNSPLHF	TGTGCCAGCAAAGTAGACAGCGGGAATTCACCCCTCCACTTT
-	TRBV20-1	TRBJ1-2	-	CSALGVWGYTF	TGCAGTGCCCTCGGAGTTTGGGGCTACACCTTC
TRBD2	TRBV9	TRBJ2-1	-	CASGLAGGREQFF	TGTGCCAGCGGACTAGCGGGGGGTCGGGAGCAGTTCTTC
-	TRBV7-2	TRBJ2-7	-	CASSLIYSDSEQYF	TGTGCCAGCAGCTTAATTTACTCGGACTCCGAGCAGTACTTC
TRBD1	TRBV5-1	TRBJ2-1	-	CASSLFGQGLVDEQFF	TGCGCCAGCAGCTTGTTTGGACAGGGGTTAGTGGATGAGCAGTTCTTC
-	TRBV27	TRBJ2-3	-	CASSWRGTDTQYF	TGTGCCAGCAGTTGGCGGGGCACAGATACGCAGTATTTT